The rows below give T cell receptor beta chains drawn from one sample of a study of CXCR3-negative and CXCR3-positive naive CD8 T cells. Using the 5' RACE reads, TCRdb records one entry per CDR3 protein without DNA. This sample's clone table lists 90,000 to 100,000 distinct CDR3 sequences. The sequenced sample was naive CXCR3+ CD8+ T cells from blood. Receptors originate from a human donor in good health. Some clones in this sample may be carry-over from other donors' samples. The CDR3 runs from the conserved cysteine through the conserved F or W. Fields, in order: J gene, V gene, CDR3 protein.

TRBJ2-1 TRBV7-3 CASSFPGHEQFF
TRBJ2-7 TRBV12-3/TRBV12-4 CASSSYSYEQYF
TRBJ2-5 TRBV20-1 CSARPTDVQHF
TRBJ1-1 TRBV7-2 CASSFYMNTEAFF
TRBJ1-2 TRBV6-5 CASSSYPGTNYGYTF
TRBJ2-1 TRBV20-1 CSARGGSYNEQFF
TRBJ2-7 TRBV29-1 CSVEDILTYEQYF
TRBJ2-1 TRBV7-6 CASSLGIAGALYNEQFF
TRBJ1-6 TRBV5-6 CASSLGQSINSPLHF
TRBJ1-1 TRBV6-6 CASSYGQSNTEAFF
TRBJ2-7 TRBV29-1 CSVEGAGRPYEQYF
TRBJ2-4 TRBV7-2 CASSPRGGTVREIQYF
TRBJ1-1 TRBV3-1 CASSPSYSEAFF
TRBJ2-1 TRBV6-5 CATRQSSYNEQFF
TRBJ1-5 TRBV7-2 CASSLVSQGDQPQHF
TRBJ2-7 TRBV7-9 CASSLGPQGYEQYF
TRBJ2-2 TRBV3-1 CASSQGPGGPGTGELFF
TRBJ2-1 TRBV6-2/TRBV6-3 CASSYTYNEQFF
TRBJ2-5 TRBV29-1 CSVDAANTKTHYF
TRBJ2-7 TRBV4-3 CASSQEGTQYEQYF
TRBJ2-7 TRBV12-3/TRBV12-4 CASSPIGTGAYEQYF
TRBJ1-6 TRBV28 CASSLGENSPLHF